A single sample gave rise to the 28 T cell receptor beta chains below, sequenced in a study of blood T cells in healthy people across ages. Primed by a sample-barcoded 5' primer and a J-beta primer mix, a second PCR proceeded for 7 to 11 cycles. One entry per CDR3 protein results from TCRdb running MiXCR on the 5' RACE reads. The sample records some 1,800,000 distinct CDR3 sequences, about 39% being singletons. Sequences were obtained from blood. The receptor source for this set is a human donor in good health.

The CDR3 loop reads CATSGPGQGGGVHEQFF. Here the CDR3 DNA reads TGTGCCACCAGTGGTCCGGGACAGGGAGGAGGGGTCCATGAGCAGTTCTTC. The chain recombines TRBV24-1 with TRBJ2-1, with 9 bases lining up with TRBD1. CDR1 KGHDR and CDR2 SFDVKD come from the germline V gene. The CDR3 length is 17 residues. After removal of 5 bases from V and 8 bases from J, the junction contained 15 bases not matched to a gene.

This chain joins TRBV5-1 and TRBJ2-1, with TRBD1 matching 8 bases. Germline CDR1 is SGHRS and CDR2 is YFSETQ. The ends lost 0 bases at V and 9 bases at J; junction bases unmatched: 14. This CDR3 is built from 17 residues. CDR3 bases: TGCGCCAGCAGCTTGGGCCTACAGGGGGTAAGATTCATTGAGCAGTTCTTC. This encodes CASSLGLQGVRFIEQFF.

The chain couples TRBV5-1 to TRBJ2-7; tentative D call: TRBD2 (6 bases). V shed 2 bases and J shed 1 base, with 13 bases lying between them. Germline CDR1 SGHRS, CDR2 YFSETQ. The CDR3 has 15 amino acids. The CDR3 nucleotides are TGCGCCAGCAGCTTCCTCGCGGGGTATTCCTACGAGCAGTACTTC. It specifies CASSFLAGYSYEQYF. Complete variable domain (other parts from reference TRBV5-1 and TRBJ2-7): KAGVTQTPRYLIKTRGQQVTLSCSPISGHRSVSWYQQTPGQGLQFLFEYFSETQRNKGNFPGRFSGRQFSNSRSEMNVSTLELGDSALYLCASSFLAGYSYEQYFGPGTRLTVT.

The rearrangement uses TRBV20-1 and TRBJ1-6; TRBD1 matches 7 bases. Germline V gene sequence: CDR1 DFQATT, CDR2 SNEGSKA (reference sequence). Trimming cost V 5 bases and J 8 bases; bases outside gene matches: 9. The CDR3 covers 14 residues. As DNA, the CDR3 is TGCAGTGCTCGAGGGACAGCTCTCCATTCACCCCTCCACTTT. It is translated as CSARGTALHSPLHF.

The rearrangement links TRBV9 to TRBJ2-4; the match to TRBD1 covers 8 bases. This CDR3 region has 16 residues. V dropped 4 bases and J dropped 6; count of bases not matched to a gene: 12. CDR1 is SGDLS, CDR2 YYNGEE, per germline. CDR3 coding DNA: TGTGCCAGCAGCCCAACCTCGGCAGGGGGCAGAAACATTCAGTACTTC. It specifies CASSPTSAGGRNIQYF.

The gene calls are TRBV7-2 and TRBJ2-1, with 7 bases matching TRBD2. The CDR3 spans 14 residues. Germline CDR1 reads SGHTA; CDR2 reads FQGNSA. Trimming at V came to 3 bases and at J to 6 bases, leaving 5 bases not matched to a gene. Written as DNA, the CDR3 is TGTGCCAGCAGCTTTGCGGGGGAGACCAATGAGCAGTTCTTC. Its protein product is CASSFAGETNEQFF. The entire variable domain, with the rest obtained from reference TRBV7-2 and TRBJ2-1, is as follows: GAGVSQSPSNKVTEKGKDVELRCDPISGHTALYWYRQSLGQGLEFLIYFQGNSAPDKSGLPSDRFSAERTGGSVSTLTIQRTQQEDSAVYLCASSFAGETNEQFFGPGTRLTVL.

This clonotype appeared a few times. The V call is TRBV20-1, the J call TRBJ2-7; 10 positions match TRBD1. The CDR3 is 14 residues long. V shed 2 bases and J 2 bases; nucleotides not matched to a gene: 3. The germline CDR1 and CDR2 sequences are DFQATT and SNEGSKA (reference sequence). The CDR3, as DNA: TGCAGTGCTAGACCCGGGACAGGGGCCTACGAGCAGTACTTC. It yields the protein CSARPGTGAYEQYF.

This clonotype was detected only a few times. The V call is TRBV7-8, the J call TRBJ1-2; 7 nucleotides line up with TRBD1. CDR1 and CDR2 from the germline V gene are SGHVS and FQNEAQ. The junction had 7 bases not matched to a gene; V was cut back by 4 bases and J by 8 bases. The CDR3 spans 13 residues. The CDR3 bases are TGTGCCAGCAGCTCCTGGACAGGTTGGGGCTACACCTTC. Translated, it gives CASSSWTGWGYTF.

There are a few counts of this clonotype. This chain links TRBV28 with TRBJ2-7; perhaps TRBD2 as D (7 bases). With 2 bases removed from V and 8 bases from J, the gap between germline ends came to 16 bases. The CDR3 runs to 14 residues. The germline CDR1 and CDR2 sequences are MDHEN and SYDVKM. Here the CDR3 reads CASSLRGGLLKQYF. The CDR3 DNA reads TGTGCCAGCAGTTTAAGGGGGGGGTTACTGAAGCAGTACTTC.

There are a few counts of this clonotype. The rearrangement joins TRBV20-1 to TRBJ2-4, with 9 nucleotides matching TRBD1. The DNA end is a closer match to TRBJ2-7, so the J assignment may be wrong. The CDR3 has 17 amino acids. Germline V gene data show CDR1 as DFQATT and CDR2 as SNEGSKA (reference sequence). In nucleotides, the CDR3 is TGCAGTGCTAGAGGTCCTATACGGACAGGGGATCTCTACGAGCAGTACTTC. Its translation is CSARGPIRTGDLYEQYF.

A remark on this clonotype: A much larger clone lies one base from this, so it may be a read error. The gene calls are TRBV4-2 and TRBJ2-7; D is possibly TRBD1 (6 bases). The germline V gene encodes CDR1 LGHNA and CDR2 YNFKEQ. The CDR3 has 13 residues. In DNA form, the CDR3 reads TGTACCAGCAGCCTGGGACACTCCTACGAGCAGTACTTC. Its protein is CTSSLGHSYEQYF.

This clonotype has more than one count but fewer than ten. The V gene is TRBV7-3, the J gene TRBJ2-1; no clear D gene. V lost 8 bases and J 0 bases, leaving 8 bases between the germline ends. This CDR3 comprises 13 residues. Germline assignment: CDR1 SGHTA and CDR2 FQGTGA. The CDR3 region is CASAASSYNEQFF. Here the CDR3 DNA reads TGTGCCAGCGCGGCGAGCTCCTACAATGAGCAGTTCTTC. Based on the CDR3 plus reference TRBV7-3 and TRBJ2-1, the full variable domain is GAGVSQTPSNKVTEKGKYVELRCDPISGHTALYWYRQSLGQGPEFLIYFQGTGAADDSGLPNDRFFAVRPEGSVSTLKIQRTERGDSAVYLCASAASSYNEQFFGPGTRLTVL.

About this clonotype itself: The junction departs from the called germline gene at one end, perhaps through a read error. The rearrangement joins TRBV7-9 to TRBJ1-2; the D is unclear. CDR1 and CDR2 (germline): SEHNR, FQNEAQ (reference sequence). CDR3 length: 13 residues. CDR3 region: CTSSDLWTVPDTF. CDR3 nucleotides: TGTACCAGCAGCGACTTATGGACGGTTCCAGACACCTTC.

This clonotype has a handful of counts. The chain employs TRBV27 and TRBJ2-7; no reliable D call. The CDR3 consists of 15 residues. The V end was cut by 6 bases, the J end by 2 bases, with 17 bases between. Germline V lookup: CDR1 MNHEY, CDR2 SMNVEV (reference sequence). CDR3: CASSPRAKWTYEQYF. CDR3 sequence (DNA): TGTGCCAGCAGCCCCCGGGCTAAGTGGACCTACGAGCAGTACTTC.

This chain uses TRBV29-1 with TRBJ2-7; 7 positions match TRBD1. The CDR3 runs to 14 residues. V lost 4 bases and J lost 3; bases outside the gene matches: 9. Germline lookup yields CDR1 SQVTM and CDR2 ANQGSEA. CDR3 nucleotide sequence: TGCAGCGTTGGAAGAAGACAGGGAGACTACGAGCAGTACTTC. This gives the protein CSVGRRQGDYEQYF.

The chain employs TRBV6-1 and TRBJ2-1; 8 nucleotides align to TRBD2. V was pared by 8 bases and J by 5 bases, with 17 bases of the junction left unmatched. The CDR3 loop spans 17 amino acids. Germline V lookup: CDR1 MNHNS, CDR2 SASEGT. CDR3 sequence: CASLQERGFWSDNEQFF. The CDR3 DNA follows: TGTGCCAGCCTCCAGGAGCGGGGGTTTTGGTCTGACAATGAGCAGTTCTTC.

The chain couples TRBV6-2 or TRBV6-3 to TRBJ2-3; tentative D call: TRBD2 (5 bases). The CDR3 loop spans 14 amino acids. Trimming shortened V by 4 bases and J by 5 bases, and 13 bases separated the two germline ends. The germline CDR1 and CDR2 sequences are MNHEY and SVGEGT. The CDR3 DNA reads TGTGCCAGCAGTTTTACCGAGGGCATAGATACGCAGTATTTT. It specifies CASSFTEGIDTQYF.

The V call is TRBV7-9, the J call TRBJ2-5; TRBD1 matches at 7 bases. After removal of 5 bases from V and 7 bases from J, the junction contained 10 bases not matched to a gene. CDR1 SEHNR and CDR2 FQNEAQ come from the germline V gene (reference sequence). The length of the CDR3 is 14 residues. As DNA, the CDR3 is TGTGCCAGCAGCGAGGACAGGCTACTCGGGACCCAGTACTTC. Encoded protein: CASSEDRLLGTQYF.

This clonotype was counted many times. This chain uses TRBV7-2 with TRBJ2-7, with TRBD2 matching 7 bases. After removal of 3 bases from V and 3 bases from J, the junction contained 8 bases not matched to a gene. The CDR3 is made up of 15 amino acids. Germline assignment: CDR1 SGHTA and CDR2 FQGNSA. CDR3 amino acids: CASSFRAGFLYEQYF. The CDR3 bases are TGTGCCAGCAGCTTTCGAGCGGGGTTTCTCTACGAGCAGTACTTC.

This clonotype has a handful of counts. The chain couples TRBV20-1 to TRBJ1-6; D not resolved. Germline CDR1 is DFQATT and CDR2 is SNEGSKA (reference sequence). The CDR3 length is 12 residues. V gave up 5 bases and J gave up 8 bases, with 10 bases separating them. CDR3 sequence reads: CSASDWDSPLHF. The CDR3 bases are TGCAGTGCTTCAGATTGGGATTCACCCCTCCACTTT.

This clonotype was found a few times. The chain is built from TRBV24-1 and TRBJ2-4; D is ambiguous. Matching the DNA end better, TRBJ2-7 makes the J call doubtful. CDR3 length: 13 amino acids. Germline assignment: CDR1 KGHDR and CDR2 SFDVKD. For the CDR3, the DNA is TGTGCCACCAGTGATCACAGAGACTACGAGCAGTACTTC. As protein: CATSDHRDYEQYF.

In its sample, this clonotype was seen a few times. V gene TRBV20-1 combines with J gene TRBJ2-7, with 8 bases that match TRBD1. Germline V gives CDR1 DFQATT, CDR2 SNEGSKA (reference sequence). The length of the CDR3 is 14 residues. V lost 7 bases, J lost 3 bases, and 11 bases stayed unmatched. CDR3 sequence (DNA): TGCAGTGTGGGGCTCCGGACAGGGAACTACGAGCAGTACTTC. Residues: CSVGLRTGNYEQYF.

This clonotype has just one count. The chain has TRBV7-2 and TRBJ2-1, with TRBD1 matching 9 bases. This CDR3 has 14 amino acids. Germline CDR1 reads SGHTA; CDR2 reads FQGNSA. With 5 bases clipped from V and 8 bases from J, the junction kept 7 bases outside the gene matches. This CDR3 reads CASSPETGGDEQFF. The CDR3, as DNA: TGTGCCAGCAGCCCGGAAACAGGGGGCGATGAGCAGTTCTTC.

This clonotype occurred a few times. The genes are TRBV7-2 and TRBJ2-5; 7 nucleotides line up with TRBD2. The CDR3 has 16 residues. With V trimmed by 6 bases and J by 4 bases, 14 bases remained unmatched. CDR1 is SGHTA, CDR2 FQGNSA, per germline. The CDR3 region has the DNA TGTGCCAGCAGTTACAATGGACTCCCGGGAGGAGAGACCCAGTACTTC. Its protein is CASSYNGLPGGETQYF.

The chain has TRBV2 and TRBJ2-1; no clear D. This CDR3 region has 16 residues. V lost 4 bases and J lost 0, with 13 bases in between. Germline CDR1 and CDR2: SNHLY and FYNNEI. The CDR3 reads CASSVGSLSSYNEQFF. The CDR3 DNA reads TGTGCCAGCAGTGTCGGCAGCCTGAGCTCCTACAATGAGCAGTTCTTC.

The rearrangement joins TRBV20-1 to TRBJ2-7, with 9 bases lining up with TRBD1. V gave up 2 bases and J gave up 2 bases; unmatched junction bases: 7. Germline CDR1 and CDR2: DFQATT and SNEGSKA (reference sequence). The CDR3 totals 15 residues. CDR3 nucleotide sequence: TGCAGTGCTAGATCCGGACAGGGGATGACCTACGAGCAGTACTTC. Translating it yields CSARSGQGMTYEQYF.

Only a few counts were recorded for this clonotype. This chain connects TRBV28 to TRBJ1-2; D gene ambiguous. Germline V gene sequence: CDR1 MDHEN, CDR2 SYDVKM. The CDR3 covers 14 residues. The V and J ends lost 5 bases and 7 bases respectively, with 17 bases between them. The DNA of the CDR3 is TGTGCCAGCAGTGCCTCCCCGAGTCGAGGTGGCTACACCTTC. Translating it yields CASSASPSRGGYTF.

This clonotype was detected a few times. One junction end disagrees with the germline gene, perhaps due to a read error. This sequence joins TRBV24-1 and TRBJ2-3; D gene ambiguous. The germline gives CDR1 KGHDR, CDR2 SFDVKD. This CDR3 is 14 amino acids long. CDR3 DNA: TGTGCCGCCAGTGATTTAAATTGGCGGGATACGCAGTATTTT. Its translation: CAASDLNWRDTQYF.